The next 21 T cell receptor beta chains were all read from a single sample in a study of T cells in Graves' hyperthyroidism and ophthalmopathy. Regions amplified from RNA transcripts were the TCR beta CDR3 regions. The HTBI primer set drove a first-round RT-PCR of the TCR CDR3. TCRdb reprocessed the multiplex PCR reads with MiXCR, giving one entry per CDR3 protein. The sample has about 360,000 distinct CDR3 sequences; roughly 13% are singletons. The source material was blood. The receptors come from a woman younger than 35 with Graves' hyperthyroidism.

The J gene is TRBJ2-1, the V gene TRBV20-1; 11 nucleotides agree with TRBD1. Germline-derived CDR1 and CDR2 are DFQATT and SNEGSKA (reference sequence). V gave up 0 bases and J gave up 3 bases; unmatched junction bases: 4. The CDR3 is 16 residues long. The CDR3 loop reads CSARDPGTGGYNEQFF. The CDR3 DNA follows: TGCAGTGCTAGAGACCCCGGGACAGGGGGCTACAATGAGCAGTTCTTC.

This clonotype was found many times. The V gene is TRBV20-1, the J gene TRBJ1-1; the D is unclear. With 4 bases removed from V and 4 bases from J, the gap between germline ends came to 13 bases. Germline lookup yields CDR1 DFQATT and CDR2 SNEGSKA (reference sequence). The CDR3 sequence is 13 residues long. In DNA, the CDR3 is TGCAGTGCTACACCGAGCGGGAGCACTGAAGCTTTCTTT. Protein sequence: CSATPSGSTEAFF.

This clonotype was recorded many times. CDR3 in amino acids: CASNRQGAQGGAQHF. CDR3 sequence (DNA): TGTGCCAGCAACCGACAGGGGGCCCAGGGGGGGGCCCAGCATTTT. The J gene is TRBJ1-5, the V gene TRBV12-3 or TRBV12-4; 10 positions agree with TRBD1. Trimming removed 7 bases from V and 11 bases from J; junction bases left unmatched: 14. The CDR3 contains 15 residues.

This clonotype was observed many times. V gene TRBV6-1 combines with J gene TRBJ1-6; the D gene is possibly TRBD1 (5 bases). The CDR3 has 14 amino acids. V lost 5 bases and J lost 4, with 9 bases in between. In germline, CDR1 is MNHNS, CDR2 SASEGT. The chain's CDR3 is CASSKTAYNSPLHF. The CDR3 region has the DNA TGTGCCAGCAGTAAGACAGCATATAATTCACCCCTCCACTTT.

This sequence joins TRBV20-1 and TRBJ1-4; TRBD1 matches at 7 bases. Germline trimming cut 3 bases from V and 4 bases from J; bases unmatched to any gene: 2. The CDR3 runs to 13 residues. Germline CDR1 is DFQATT and CDR2 is SNEGSKA (reference sequence). This CDR3 is CSARGQSNEKLFF. In DNA, the CDR3 is TGCAGTGCTAGGGGACAGAGTAATGAAAAACTGTTTTTT.

There are many counts of this clonotype. This chain links TRBV10-3 with TRBJ2-7; 13 nucleotides align to TRBD2. Germline V lookup: CDR1 ENHRY, CDR2 SYGVKD. V lost 8 bases and J lost 6; bases outside the gene matches: 4. CDR3 size: 13 residues. The CDR3 nucleotides are TGTGCCATCTGTAGACTAGCGGGAGGCGAGCAGTACTTC. Translation: CAICRLAGGEQYF.

This clonotype was recorded a few times. V and J are TRBV28 and TRBJ2-5, with D perhaps TRBD2 (5 bases). This CDR3 is 13 amino acids long. Germline-derived CDR1 and CDR2 are MDHEN and SYDVKM. Trimming stripped 5 bases from V and 5 bases from J, with 12 bases between. Written as DNA, the CDR3 is TGTGCCAGCAGTCCCCTGAGGGTCGAGACCCAGTACTTC. Translating gives CASSPLRVETQYF.

There are many counts of this clonotype. The CDR3 region has the DNA TGTGCCAGCAGTTTATTCCCGGGAGCGAGCTACGAGCAGTACTTC. Its translation is CASSLFPGASYEQYF. The chain couples TRBV27 to TRBJ2-7, with D maybe TRBD2 (6 bases). V gave up 1 base and J gave up 3 bases, with 13 bases separating them. This CDR3 spans 15 amino acids. Germline V gene lookup returns CDR1 MNHEY and CDR2 SMNVEV (reference sequence).

This clonotype was observed a few times. The CDR3 here is CSARDGGTVDEKLFF. DNA for the CDR3: TGCAGTGCTAGAGATGGGGGGACAGTTGATGAAAAACTGTTTTTT. This rearrangement joins TRBV20-1 to TRBJ1-4; 7 nucleotides align to TRBD1. Germline-derived CDR1 and CDR2 are DFQATT and SNEGSKA (reference sequence). This CDR3 comprises 15 residues. J lost 6 bases, V lost 0 bases, and 7 bases had no gene match.

This clonotype was counted ten times or more. The chain uses TRBV7-2 and TRBJ2-2, with 13 bases lining up with TRBD2. Germline V gene data show CDR1 as SGHTA and CDR2 as FQGNSA. CDR3 length equals 15 residues. V dropped 4 bases and J dropped 6; count of bases not matched to a gene: 2. DNA for the CDR3: TGTGCCAGCAGCTGGACTAGCGGGAGCTCCGGGGAGCTGTTTTTT. Amino acids: CASSWTSGSSGELFF.

Many counts were recorded for this clonotype. The DNA of the CDR3 is TGTGCCAGCAGCGTAGCGGTCAATTCACCCCTCCACTTT. Amino acid sequence: CASSVAVNSPLHF. This chain uses TRBV9 with TRBJ1-6, with D unclear. V lost 0 bases and J 7 bases, leaving 5 bases between the germline ends. CDR3 size: 13 residues. Per germline, CDR1 SGDLS and CDR2 YYNGEE. Looking up the rest from reference TRBV9 and TRBJ1-6 gives the full variable domain: DSGVTQTPKHLITATGQRVTLRCSPRSGDLSVYWYQQSLDQGLQFLIQYYNGEERAKGNILERFSAQQFPDLHSELNLSSLELGDSALYFCASSVAVNSPLHFGNGTRLTVT.

This clonotype was seen a few times. Just one base apart from a much larger clone, this may be a read error. The gene calls are TRBV7-9 and TRBJ2-1; 11 nucleotides match TRBD1. The CDR3 is 19 amino acids. Per germline, CDR1 SEHNR and CDR2 FQNEAQ (reference sequence). For the CDR3, the DNA is TGTGCCAGCAGCTTAGCGAGAGCCAGGACAGGGGGCTCCTACAATGCGCAGTTCTTC. As protein: CASSLARARTGGSYNAQFF.

This clonotype has a handful of counts. J is TRBJ1-4 and V is TRBV7-4, with D hard to call. V dropped 4 bases and J dropped 5 bases, with 17 bases sitting between them. This CDR3 has 16 residues. CDR1 SGHVT and CDR2 SQSDAQ come from the germline V gene. The CDR3 DNA sequence: TGTGCCAGCAGCTCAATTCCCCCAGTCCCCAATGAAAAACTGTTTTTT. Its translation: CASSSIPPVPNEKLFF. The full variable domain, in which reference TRBV7-4 and TRBJ1-4 provide the parts outside the CDR3, is GAGVSQSPRYKVAKRGRDVALRCDSISGHVTLYWYRQTLGQGSEVLTYSQSDAQRDKSGRPSGRFSAERPERSVSTLKIQRTEQGDSAVYLCASSSIPPVPNEKLFFGSGTQLSVL.

Notes on this clonotype: One base away lies a much larger clone, so this may be a sequencing read error. This rearrangement joins TRBV15 to TRBJ1-6; D remains unclear. The CDR3 has 15 amino acids. Looked up from germline, CDR1 is LNHNV and CDR2 is YYDKDF (reference sequence). V lost 1 base and J lost 6, with 10 bases in between. CDR3 amino acids: CATSRGADRNSPLHF. CDR3 bases: TGTGCCACCAGCAGAGGGGCCGACCGTAATTCACCCCTCCACTTT. The variable domain in full, with the rest retrieved from reference TRBV15 and TRBJ1-6, is DAMVIQNPRYQVTQFGKPVTLSCSQTLNHNVMYWYQQKSSQAPKLLFHYYDKDFNNEADTPDNFQSRRPNTSFCFLDIRSPGLGDTAMYLCATSRGADRNSPLHFGNGTRLTVT.

This clonotype was seen a handful of times. The chain has TRBV20-1 and TRBJ2-6; the D is unclear. Germline V gene data show CDR1 as DFQATT and CDR2 as SNEGSKA (reference sequence). This CDR3 has 13 amino acids. V was trimmed by 7 bases and J by 2 bases, leaving 9 bases between them. CDR3 in DNA: TGCAGTGTACGCCTTCCTGGGGCCAACGTCCTGACTTTC. It yields the protein CSVRLPGANVLTF.

This clonotype was seen at least ten times. V and J are TRBV6-2 or TRBV6-3 and TRBJ2-7; D could derive from TRBD1 or TRBD2 (5 bases each). V shed 4 bases and J shed 3 bases, with 13 bases lying between them. Germline lookup yields CDR1 MNHEY and CDR2 SVGEGT. The CDR3 runs 14 residues. The CDR3 region has the DNA TGTGCCAGCAGTTCTTTCCGGGGCCTCTACGAGCAGTACTTC. It encodes CASSSFRGLYEQYF.

This clonotype was detected many times. V and J are TRBV2 and TRBJ1-5; D unclear. Germline-derived CDR1 and CDR2 are SNHLY and FYNNEI. The CDR3 is made up of 15 amino acids. V lost 1 base and J 0 bases, leaving 7 bases between the germline ends. The CDR3 loop reads CASSEDSHSNQPQHF. CDR3 coding DNA: TGTGCCAGCAGTGAAGACAGCCATAGCAATCAGCCCCAGCATTTT.

The J gene is TRBJ1-6, the V gene TRBV5-1; D call uncertain. Per the germline V gene, CDR1 is SGHRS and CDR2 is YFSETQ. V lost 0 bases, J lost 6 bases, and 10 bases lay in between. This CDR3 is built from 15 residues. The DNA of the CDR3 is TGCGCCAGCAGCTTGGTTGCGCAGTCTAATTCACCCCTCCACTTT. It specifies CASSLVAQSNSPLHF.

This clonotype appeared many times. The genes are TRBV28 and TRBJ2-5; the match to TRBD1 covers 8 bases. Per germline, CDR1 MDHEN and CDR2 SYDVKM. The CDR3 sequence is 14 residues long. Trimming at V came to 5 bases and at J to 5 bases, leaving 7 bases not matched to a gene. The CDR3 DNA follows: TGTGCCAGCAGTCGTACAGGGGGTTCGGAGACCCAGTACTTC. Its translation: CASSRTGGSETQYF.

This clonotype turned up a few times. This sequence joins TRBV20-1 and TRBJ1-5; D is perhaps TRBD1 (5 bases). Between the trimmed V and J ends, which lost 3 bases and 5 bases, there was a span of 14 bases. In germline, CDR1 is DFQATT, CDR2 SNEGSKA (reference sequence). The CDR3 has 14 amino acids. This chain's CDR3 is CSARLPRVDQPQHF. The CDR3 bases are TGCAGTGCTAGGTTGCCCAGGGTCGATCAGCCCCAGCATTTT.

As to this clonotype: A much larger clone lies a single base off, so this may be a read error. The missing conserved phenylalanine or tryptophan at the end of this CDR3 makes a read error likely. The chain uses TRBV7-9 and TRBJ2-7; D is perhaps TRBD1 (6 bases). Germline loops: CDR1 SEHNR, CDR2 FQNEAQ (reference sequence). The CDR3 is made up of 14 amino acids. V was pared by 6 bases and J by 3 bases, with 15 bases between. This chain's CDR3 is CASSSDRYRYEQYL. The CDR3 nucleotides read TGTGCCAGCAGTTCTGACAGGTACCGCTACGAGCAGTACCTC.